These 9 T cell receptor beta chains were all obtained from the same sample, sequenced in a study of T cell responses to AZD1222 COVID-19 vaccine (dated by TCRdb to the early 2020s). Receptor amplification or capture employed the immunoSEQ multiplex PCR assay. The source is immuneACCESS, and TCRdb retained only in-frame sequences with V and J called. Part of the clones is not carried over; for the studies checked, unresolved V genes explain less than half of this, and the remainder is unexplained. The sample has tens of thousands of clones on record, over 65% of them singletons. Roughly 7% of the sample goes to the ten largest clones. According to the study, the label for this sample's time point signals: baseline before first vaccination. The sequencing here drew on peripheral blood, taken on day 0 of AZD1222 vaccination. These receptors were obtained from an adult in good health.

The chain is built from TRBV5-5 and TRBJ1-1, with D perhaps TRBD1 (6 bases). V was trimmed by 7 bases and J by 7 bases, leaving 20 bases between them. CDR1 is SGHKS and CDR2 is YYEKEE in the germline V gene (reference sequence). The CDR3 spans 14 residues. The DNA of the CDR3 is TGTGCCAGCCGCCTTCGTCCGGGGGCCGATGAAGCTTTCTTT. Its protein product is CASRLRPGADEAFF.

This chain uses TRBV28 with TRBJ2-7; D could derive from TRBD1 or TRBD2 (5 bases each). CDR3 length equals 14 residues. The germline CDR1 and CDR2 sequences are MDHEN and SYDVKM. Trimming stripped 4 bases from V and 4 bases from J, with 14 bases between. CDR3 bases: TGTGCCAGCAGTTCAACCAGGGACGGGTACGAGCAGTACTTC. Its protein product is CASSSTRDGYEQYF.

This rearrangement joins TRBV5-4 to TRBJ1-2, with D perhaps TRBD1 (5 bases). The germline V gene encodes CDR1 SGHNT and CDR2 YYREEE (reference sequence). This CDR3 has 14 residues. The V gene lost 3 bases and the J gene lost 5 bases, with 14 bases spanning the gap. The CDR3, as DNA: TGTGCCAGCAGCTCCCGAAAGGGACTGTATGGCTACACCTTC. This gives the protein CASSSRKGLYGYTF.

This chain links TRBV3-1 (or the pseudogene TRBV3-2) with TRBJ2-7; D is unclear. Germline assignment: CDR1 LGHDT and CDR2 YNNKEL (reference sequence). Between the trimmed V and J ends, which lost 2 bases and 3 bases, there was a span of 8 bases. This CDR3 region has 13 residues. CDR3 region: CASSQQEYYEQYF. The CDR3 DNA reads as TGTGCCAGCAGCCAACAGGAATACTACGAGCAGTACTTC.

V is TRBV6-1 and J is TRBJ1-6; D not resolved. Germline lookup yields CDR1 MNHNS and CDR2 SASEGT. CDR3 length: 14 residues. The V gene lost 3 bases and the J gene lost 10 bases, with 13 bases spanning the gap. This chain's CDR3 is CASSDTPAQSPLHF. CDR3 in DNA: TGTGCCAGCAGTGACACCCCGGCGCAGTCACCCCTCCACTTT.

This clone was detected a few times. V gene TRBV6-5 combines with J gene TRBJ1-1, with no clear D. V was clipped by 9 bases and J by 7 bases, with 15 bases between them. The CDR3 consists of 12 residues. Germline V lookup: CDR1 MNHEY, CDR2 SVGAGI. In nucleotides, the CDR3 is TGTGCCAGTCAGACCGAACCTTTTGAAGCTTTCTTT. Its translation is CASQTEPFEAFF.

The rearrangement joins TRBV5-1 to TRBJ1-1; possible D gene TRBD1, 6 bases. This CDR3 spans 15 amino acids. Germline V CDR1 and CDR2: SGHRS, YFSETQ. V was clipped by 0 bases and J by 1 base, with 10 bases between them. The CDR3 protein is CASSLAGTTNTEAFF. In DNA form, the CDR3 reads TGCGCCAGCAGCTTGGCCGGGACAACGAACACTGAAGCTTTCTTT. The full variable domain, with the rest looked up from reference TRBV5-1 and TRBJ1-1, is KAGVTQTPRYLIKTRGQQVTLSCSPISGHRSVSWYQQTPGQGLQFLFEYFSETQRNKGNFPGRFSGRQFSNSRSEMNVSTLELGDSALYLCASSLAGTTNTEAFFGQGTRLTVV.

The chain employs TRBV11-2 and TRBJ2-2, with a weak D call TRBD2 (6 bases). The germline gives CDR1 SGHAT, CDR2 FQNNGV. CDR3 length equals 15 residues. Trimming removed 2 bases from V and 3 bases from J, with 10 bases in between. The CDR3 is CASSLLRDYTGELFF. The CDR3 DNA follows: TGTGCCAGCAGCTTATTGCGGGACTACACCGGGGAGCTGTTTTTT.

The rearrangement joins TRBV10-2 to TRBJ1-2, with D perhaps matching TRBD1 (6 bases). V lost 6 bases and J lost 7, with 18 bases in between. The CDR3 has 14 amino acids. Germline loops: CDR1 WSHSY, CDR2 SAAADI. CDR3 nucleotide sequence: TGCGCCAGCAGCTGGGACACTTCTGGAGGTGGCTACACCTTC. Amino acids: CASSWDTSGGGYTF.